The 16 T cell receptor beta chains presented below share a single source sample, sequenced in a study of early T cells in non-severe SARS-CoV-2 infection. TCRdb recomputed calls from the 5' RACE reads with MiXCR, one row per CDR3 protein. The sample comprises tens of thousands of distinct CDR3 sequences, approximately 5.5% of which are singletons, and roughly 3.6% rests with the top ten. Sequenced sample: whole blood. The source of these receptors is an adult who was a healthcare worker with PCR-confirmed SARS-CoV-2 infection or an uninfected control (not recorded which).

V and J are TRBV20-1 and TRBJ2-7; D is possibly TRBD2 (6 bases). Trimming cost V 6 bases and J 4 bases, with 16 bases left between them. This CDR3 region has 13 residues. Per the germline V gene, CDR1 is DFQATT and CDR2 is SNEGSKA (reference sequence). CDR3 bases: TGCAGTGCGACACAAGGAGGGAAGTACGAGCAGTACTTC. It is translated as CSATQGGKYEQYF.

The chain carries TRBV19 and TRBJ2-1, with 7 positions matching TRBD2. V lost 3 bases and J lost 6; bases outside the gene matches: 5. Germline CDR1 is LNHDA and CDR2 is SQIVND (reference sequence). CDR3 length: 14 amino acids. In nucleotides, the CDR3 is TGTGCCAGTAGTATCGTACTAGCGATCAATGAGCAGTTCTTC. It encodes CASSIVLAINEQFF.

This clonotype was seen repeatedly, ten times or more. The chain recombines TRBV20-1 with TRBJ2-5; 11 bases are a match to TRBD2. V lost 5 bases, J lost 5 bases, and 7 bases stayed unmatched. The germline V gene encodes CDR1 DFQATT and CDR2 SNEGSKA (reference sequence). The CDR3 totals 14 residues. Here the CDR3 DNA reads TGCAGTGCTGTGGTAGCGGGAGGGCCGGAGACCCAGTACTTC. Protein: CSAVVAGGPETQYF.

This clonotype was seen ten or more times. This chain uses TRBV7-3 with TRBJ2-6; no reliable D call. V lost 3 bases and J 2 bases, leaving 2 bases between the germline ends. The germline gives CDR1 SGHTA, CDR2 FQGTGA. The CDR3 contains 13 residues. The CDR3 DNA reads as TGTGCCAGCAGCTTTACTGGGGCCAACGTCCTGACTTTC. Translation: CASSFTGANVLTF.

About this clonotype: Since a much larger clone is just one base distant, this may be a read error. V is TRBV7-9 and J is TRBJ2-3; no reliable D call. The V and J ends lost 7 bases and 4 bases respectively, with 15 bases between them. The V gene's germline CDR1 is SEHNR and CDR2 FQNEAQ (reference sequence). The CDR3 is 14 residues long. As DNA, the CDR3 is TGTGCCAGCATCCTCGGCAGGAGTGCAGATACGCAGTATTTT. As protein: CASILGRSADTQYF.

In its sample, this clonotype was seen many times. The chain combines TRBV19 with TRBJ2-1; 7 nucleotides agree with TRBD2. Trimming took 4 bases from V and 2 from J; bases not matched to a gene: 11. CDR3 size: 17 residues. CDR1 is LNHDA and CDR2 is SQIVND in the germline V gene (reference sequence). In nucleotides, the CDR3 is TGTGCCAGTAGTACGCGCTGGGGAGCGGGGCCCTACAATGAGCAGTTCTTC. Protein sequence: CASSTRWGAGPYNEQFF.

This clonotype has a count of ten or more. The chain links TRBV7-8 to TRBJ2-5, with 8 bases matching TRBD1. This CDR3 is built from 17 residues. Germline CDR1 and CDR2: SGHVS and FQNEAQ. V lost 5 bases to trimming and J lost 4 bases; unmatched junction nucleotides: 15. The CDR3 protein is CASSPPGGSTRGETQYF. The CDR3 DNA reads TGTGCCAGCAGCCCCCCAGGGGGCTCGACAAGAGGAGAGACCCAGTACTTC.

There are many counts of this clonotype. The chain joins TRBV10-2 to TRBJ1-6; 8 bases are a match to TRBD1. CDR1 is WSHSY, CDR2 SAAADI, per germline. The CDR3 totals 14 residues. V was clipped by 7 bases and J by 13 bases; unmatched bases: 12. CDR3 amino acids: CASTSDRAEAPLHF. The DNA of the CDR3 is TGCGCCAGCACCTCGGACAGGGCTGAAGCGCCCCTCCACTTT.

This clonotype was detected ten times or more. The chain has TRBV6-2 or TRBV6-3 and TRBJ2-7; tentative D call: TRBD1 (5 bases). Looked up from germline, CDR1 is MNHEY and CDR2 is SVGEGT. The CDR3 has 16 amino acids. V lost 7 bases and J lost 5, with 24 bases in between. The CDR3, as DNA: TGTGCCAGCACGAAATGGGGCAGCTTACTTCGGGACGAGCAGTACTTC. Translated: CASTKWGSLLRDEQYF.

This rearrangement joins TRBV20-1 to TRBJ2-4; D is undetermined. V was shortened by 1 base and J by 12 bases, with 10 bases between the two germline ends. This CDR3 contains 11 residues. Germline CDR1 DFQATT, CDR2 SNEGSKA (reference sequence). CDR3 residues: CSARVERTQYF. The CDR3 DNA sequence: TGCAGTGCTAGAGTTGAGAGAACTCAGTACTTC.

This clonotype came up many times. DNA of the CDR3: TGCGCCAGCCTCGGTAACACCGGGGAGCTGTTTTTT. Protein product: CASLGNTGELFF. This chain uses TRBV10-1 with TRBJ2-2; D gene unclear. V was cut by 8 bases and J by 2 bases, with 6 bases left in between. Germline lookup yields CDR1 WNHNN and CDR2 SYGVQD (reference sequence). CDR3 length: 12 residues.

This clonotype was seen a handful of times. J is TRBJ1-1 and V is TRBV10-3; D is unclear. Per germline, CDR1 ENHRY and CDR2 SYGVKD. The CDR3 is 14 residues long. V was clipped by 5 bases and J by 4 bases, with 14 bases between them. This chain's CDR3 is CAISTAGLGTEAFF. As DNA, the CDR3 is TGTGCCATCAGTACAGCAGGTTTAGGCACTGAAGCTTTCTTT.

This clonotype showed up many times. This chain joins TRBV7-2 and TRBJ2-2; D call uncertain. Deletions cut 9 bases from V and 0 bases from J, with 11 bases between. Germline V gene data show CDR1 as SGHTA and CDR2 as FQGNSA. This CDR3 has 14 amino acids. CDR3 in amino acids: CASLGRTNTGELFF. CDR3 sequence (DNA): TGTGCCAGTCTCGGTCGGACGAACACCGGGGAGCTGTTTTTT.

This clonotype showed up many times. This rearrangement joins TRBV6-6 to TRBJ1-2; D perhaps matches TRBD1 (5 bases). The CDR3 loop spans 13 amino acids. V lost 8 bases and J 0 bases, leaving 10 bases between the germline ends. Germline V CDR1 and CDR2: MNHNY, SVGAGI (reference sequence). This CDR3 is CASRQNSNYGYTF. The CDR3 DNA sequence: TGTGCCAGCCGACAGAATTCTAACTATGGCTACACCTTC.

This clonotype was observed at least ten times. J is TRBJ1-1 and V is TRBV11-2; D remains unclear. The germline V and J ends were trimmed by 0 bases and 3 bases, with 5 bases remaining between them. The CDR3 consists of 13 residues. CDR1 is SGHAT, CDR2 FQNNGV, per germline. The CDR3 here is CASSLDRYTEAFF. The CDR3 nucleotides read TGTGCCAGCAGCTTAGATAGGTACACTGAAGCTTTCTTT.

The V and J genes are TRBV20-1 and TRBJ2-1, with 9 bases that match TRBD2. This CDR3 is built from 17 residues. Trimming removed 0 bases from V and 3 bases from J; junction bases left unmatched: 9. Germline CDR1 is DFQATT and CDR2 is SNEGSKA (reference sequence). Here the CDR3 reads CSARDHKAGGFYNEQFF. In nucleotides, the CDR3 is TGCAGTGCTAGAGATCATAAGGCGGGAGGGTTCTACAATGAGCAGTTCTTC.